This T cell receptor beta chain emerged from a study of cytomegalovirus exposure and HLA in healthy donors. About the research overall: According to later analysis, the same platform produced the approximately 130 validation and under 750 first-cohort repertoires. Overall study findings and caveats: A later analysis found first-cohort TCR clusters tended to co-occur in the 120 or so validation repertoires. The study labeled fewer than 200 TCR beta chains cytomegalovirus-associated.

The donors were in the approximately 110-subject validation cohort; that cohort was separate from the roughly 700-subject first cohort. Germline V CDR1 and CDR2: KGHSH, LQKENI. The CDR3 is made up of 13 amino acids. V was trimmed by 3 bases and J by 4 bases, leaving 10 bases between them. Concerning this clone: The target antigen is unknown.

Assay: immunoSEQ multiplex PCR; the TCRdb copy retains only in-frame clones and omits some. The sample has around 250,000 clones, roughly 90% seen once; the top ten hold 0.37%. The TCR originated in a woman between 18 and 29 years old in good health and CMV-seronegative. This rearrangement joins TRBV18 to TRBJ2-7, with D perhaps matching TRBD1 (6 bases). Sequenced: PBMCs. The CDR3 region is CASSPQGMYEQYF. CDR3 nucleotides: TGTGCCAGCTCACCCCAGGGGATGTACGAGCAGTACTTC.